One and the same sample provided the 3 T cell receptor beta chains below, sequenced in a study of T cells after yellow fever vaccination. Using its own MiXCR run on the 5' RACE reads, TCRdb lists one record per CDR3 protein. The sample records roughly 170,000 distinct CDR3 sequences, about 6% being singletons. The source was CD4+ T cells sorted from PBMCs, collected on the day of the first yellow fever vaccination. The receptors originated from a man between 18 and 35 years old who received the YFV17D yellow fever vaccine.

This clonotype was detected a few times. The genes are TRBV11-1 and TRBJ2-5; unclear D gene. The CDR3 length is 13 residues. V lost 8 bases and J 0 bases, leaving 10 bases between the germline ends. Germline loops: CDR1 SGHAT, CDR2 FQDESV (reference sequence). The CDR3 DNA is TGTGCCAGCGGAATAGGGTACCAAGAGACCCAGTACTTC. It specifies CASGIGYQETQYF.

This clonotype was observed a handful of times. CDR3 nucleotide sequence: TGTGCCAGCAGACCGACAGGGGGGTATAGTCAGCCCCAGCATTTT. This gives the protein CASRPTGGYSQPQHF. The chain couples TRBV6-1 to TRBJ1-5; 9 bases fit TRBD1. Trimming removed 6 bases from V and 6 bases from J; junction bases left unmatched: 9. Per the germline V gene, CDR1 is MNHNS and CDR2 is SASEGT. The CDR3 covers 15 residues.

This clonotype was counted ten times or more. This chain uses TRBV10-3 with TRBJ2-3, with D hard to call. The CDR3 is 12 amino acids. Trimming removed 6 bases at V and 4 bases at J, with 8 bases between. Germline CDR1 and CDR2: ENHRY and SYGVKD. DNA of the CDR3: TGTGCCATCAGGGGAACGCCAGATACGCAGTATTTT. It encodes CAIRGTPDTQYF.